The clone carrying this T cell receptor (beta chain) was detected only a few times. The antigen is undetermined. The CDR3 spans 13 residues. The germline CDR1 and CDR2 sequences are DFQATT and SNEGSKA (reference sequence). Trimming removed 3 bases at V and 0 bases at J, with 9 bases between. The data originate from a study of response to subunit inactivated influenza vaccine. Study observations and caveats: Each seasonal flu vaccination may recruit only limited new T cells, authors suggested.

TCRdb fed the RT-PCR reads into MiXCR, producing one record per CDR3 protein. This table has 500,000 to 600,000 distinct CDR3 sequences, under 15% appearing once. The chain employs TRBV20-1 and TRBJ2-7; D call uncertain. The sequenced sample was PBMCs from blood, obtained 40 to 50 days after vaccination. The TCR comes from a man between 45 and 60 years old who received an inactivated influenza vaccine. The DNA of the CDR3 is TGCAGTGCTAGTGACTCCCTCTCCTACGAGCAGTACTTC. Protein sequence: CSASDSLSYEQYF.